What follows is one T cell receptor beta chain and its context. The record originates from a study of blood T cell repertoires in COVID-19. Study overall: Collection of acute and convalescent COVID-19 samples took place in the United States, Italy and Spain. T cells, B-cell-depleted T cells, or PBMCs supplied cDNA or gDNA.

V lost 4 bases and J lost 5, with 10 bases in between. In germline, CDR1 is MGHRA, CDR2 YSYEKL. The CDR3 spans 13 residues. Using immunoSEQ multiplex PCR, the repertoire was profiled, and TCRdb retains in-frame clones only, with some absent. The sample yields roughly 150,000 clones, roughly 90% seen once. Specimen: peripheral blood. J is TRBJ2-3 and V is TRBV4-1; D not resolved. The TCR was taken from a man in his 60s with acute or convalescent COVID-19. The CDR3 region has the DNA TGCGCCAGCAGCCGAGCCCCCTTAGATACGCAGTATTTT. Its protein is CASSRAPLDTQYF.